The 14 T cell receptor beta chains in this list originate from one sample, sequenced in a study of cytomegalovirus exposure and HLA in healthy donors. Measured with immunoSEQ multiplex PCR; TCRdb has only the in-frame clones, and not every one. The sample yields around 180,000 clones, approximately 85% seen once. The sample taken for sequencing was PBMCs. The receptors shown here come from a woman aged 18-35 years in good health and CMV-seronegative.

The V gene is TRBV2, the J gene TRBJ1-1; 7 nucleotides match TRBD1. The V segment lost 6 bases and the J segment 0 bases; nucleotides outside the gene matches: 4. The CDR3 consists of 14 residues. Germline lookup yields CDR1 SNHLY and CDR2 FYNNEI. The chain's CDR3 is CASSGQVLNTEAFF. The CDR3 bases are TGTGCCAGCAGCGGACAGGTTTTGAACACTGAAGCTTTCTTT.

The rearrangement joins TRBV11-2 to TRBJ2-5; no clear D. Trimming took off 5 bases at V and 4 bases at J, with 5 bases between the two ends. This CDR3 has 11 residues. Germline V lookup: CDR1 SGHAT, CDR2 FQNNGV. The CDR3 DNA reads TGTGCCAGCAGCGAGAGAGAGACCCAGTACTTC. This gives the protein CASSERETQYF.

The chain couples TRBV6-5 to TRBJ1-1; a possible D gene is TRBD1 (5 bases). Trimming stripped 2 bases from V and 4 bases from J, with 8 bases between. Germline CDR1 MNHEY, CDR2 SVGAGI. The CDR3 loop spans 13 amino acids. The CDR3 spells CASSYARGTEAFF. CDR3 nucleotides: TGTGCCAGCAGTTACGCTAGGGGCACTGAAGCTTTCTTT.

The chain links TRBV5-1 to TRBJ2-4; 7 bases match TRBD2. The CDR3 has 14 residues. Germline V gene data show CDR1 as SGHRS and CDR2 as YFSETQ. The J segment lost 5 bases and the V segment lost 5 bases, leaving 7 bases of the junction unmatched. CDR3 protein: CASRAGTTENIQYF. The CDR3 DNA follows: TGCGCCAGCAGGGCCGGGACTACAGAAAACATTCAGTACTTC.

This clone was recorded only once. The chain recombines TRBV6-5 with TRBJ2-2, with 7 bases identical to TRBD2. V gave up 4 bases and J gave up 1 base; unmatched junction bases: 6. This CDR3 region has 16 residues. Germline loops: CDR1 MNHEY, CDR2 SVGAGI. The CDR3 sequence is CASSLTGGWNTGELFF. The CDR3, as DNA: TGTGCCAGCAGTTTGACCGGGGGGTGGAACACCGGGGAGCTGTTTTTT.

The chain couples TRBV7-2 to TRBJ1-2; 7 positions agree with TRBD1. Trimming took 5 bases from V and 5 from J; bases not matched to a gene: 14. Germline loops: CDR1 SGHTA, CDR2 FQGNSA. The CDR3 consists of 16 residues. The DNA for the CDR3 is TGTGCCAGCAGCCCAGTGTCGTCCAGGGGGGCTTATGGCTACACCTTC. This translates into CASSPVSSRGAYGYTF.

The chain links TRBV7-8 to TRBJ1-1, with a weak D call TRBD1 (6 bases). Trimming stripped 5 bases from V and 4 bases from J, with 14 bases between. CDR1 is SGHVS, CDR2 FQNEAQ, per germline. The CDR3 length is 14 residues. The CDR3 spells CASSPTGSTTEAFF. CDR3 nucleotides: TGTGCCAGCAGCCCAACAGGGTCAACCACTGAAGCTTTCTTT.

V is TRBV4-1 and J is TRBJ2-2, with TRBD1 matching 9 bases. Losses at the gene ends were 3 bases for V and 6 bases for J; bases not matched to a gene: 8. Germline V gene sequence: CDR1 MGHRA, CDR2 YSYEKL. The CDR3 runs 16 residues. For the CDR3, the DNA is TGCGCCAGCAGCCATCCTGCCGGGACAGGGCCCGGGGAGCTGTTTTTT. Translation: CASSHPAGTGPGELFF.

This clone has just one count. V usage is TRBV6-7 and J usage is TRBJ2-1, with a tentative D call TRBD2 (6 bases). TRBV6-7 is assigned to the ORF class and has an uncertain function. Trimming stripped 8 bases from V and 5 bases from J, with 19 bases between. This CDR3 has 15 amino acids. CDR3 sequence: CASGRWGRPNNEQFF. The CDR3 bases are TGTGCCAGCGGGAGATGGGGGAGGCCTAACAATGAGCAGTTCTTC.

The CDR3 DNA reads TGTGCCTGGAGTACGGGGGGCATGACTGAAGCTTTCTTT. Its translation: CAWSTGGMTEAFF. The V gene is TRBV30, the J gene TRBJ1-1; possible D gene TRBD1, 6 bases. The CDR3 is 13 amino acids. V was shortened by 2 bases and J by 5 bases, with 12 bases between the two germline ends. Germline lookup yields CDR1 GTSNPN and CDR2 SVGIG (reference sequence). Combining the CDR3 with reference TRBV30 and TRBJ1-1 gives the whole variable domain SQTIHQWPATLVQPVGSPLSLECTVEGTSNPNLYWYRQAAGRGLQLLFYSVGIGQISSEVPQNLSASRPQDRQFILSSKKLLLSDSGFYLCAWSTGGMTEAFFGQGTRLTVV.

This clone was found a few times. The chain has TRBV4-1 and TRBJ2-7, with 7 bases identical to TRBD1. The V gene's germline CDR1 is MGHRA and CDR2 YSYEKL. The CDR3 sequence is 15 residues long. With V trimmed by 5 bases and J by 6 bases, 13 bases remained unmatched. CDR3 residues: CASSTQHPAGGEQYF. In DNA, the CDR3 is TGCGCCAGCAGCACCCAACACCCCGCAGGGGGCGAGCAGTACTTC.

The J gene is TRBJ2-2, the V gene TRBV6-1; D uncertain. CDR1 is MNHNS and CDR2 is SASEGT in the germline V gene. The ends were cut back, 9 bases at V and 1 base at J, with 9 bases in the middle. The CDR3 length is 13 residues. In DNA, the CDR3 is TGTGCCAGTACTACCTTGAACACCGGGGAGCTGTTTTTT. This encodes CASTTLNTGELFF.

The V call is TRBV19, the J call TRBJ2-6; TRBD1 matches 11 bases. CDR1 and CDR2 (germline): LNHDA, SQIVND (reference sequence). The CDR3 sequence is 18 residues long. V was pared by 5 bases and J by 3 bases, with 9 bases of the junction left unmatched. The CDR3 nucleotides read TGTGCCAGTAGTGCCAGGACAGGGGGCAATAGTGGGGCCAACGTCCTGACTTTC. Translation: CASSARTGGNSGANVLTF.

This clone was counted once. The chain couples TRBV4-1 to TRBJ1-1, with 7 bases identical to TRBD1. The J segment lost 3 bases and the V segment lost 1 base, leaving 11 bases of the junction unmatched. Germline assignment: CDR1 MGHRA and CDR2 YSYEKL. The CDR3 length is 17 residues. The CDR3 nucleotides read TGCGCCAGCAGCCAAGGCAGACAGGGTGGATATTACACTGAAGCTTTCTTT. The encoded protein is CASSQGRQGGYYTEAFF.